This TCR beta chain was recorded in a study of T cells in Graves' hyperthyroidism and ophthalmopathy. V lost 10 bases, J lost 0 bases, and 14 bases stayed unmatched. The CDR3 has 18 residues. CDR1 is SNHLY and CDR2 is FYNNEI in the germline V gene. Newly diagnosed hyperthyroidism, duration under 2 months, in patients aged 18 to 65. RNA transcripts yielded amplified TCR beta CDR3 regions. Initially, a first-round RT-PCR of the TCR CDR3 employed the HTBI primer set. TCRdb recomputed calls from the multiplex PCR reads with MiXCR, one row per CDR3 protein. This repertoire shows 350,000 to 450,000 distinct CDR3 sequences, roughly 14% found once; its top ten account for 11%.

This clonotype was sampled from an older woman with Graves' hyperthyroidism. The rearrangement uses TRBV2 and TRBJ2-6, with TRBD1 matching over 8 bases. Input material: blood. Written as DNA, the CDR3 is TGTGCCACCGGATTTAAGGGGACAGGAGCCTCTGGGGCCAACGTCCTGACTTTC. Translating it yields CATGFKGTGASGANVLTF.